These T cell receptor beta chains were read from a single sample in a study of blood T cell repertoires in COVID-19. Libraries were prepared by immunoSEQ multiplex PCR; TCRdb keeps only in-frame clonotypes and omits some of them. Of about 89,000 clones detected, 70% to 80% appear once; the ten largest clones hold roughly 50%. Sequenced material: peripheral blood. The receptors were sampled from a human donor in a cohort sampled during active COVID-19. Each CDR3 is given with its conserved first and last residue. The D gene is left open where the match is weak. Clone size is not always given. Where it is, it says once, few, many or a class for expanded clones.

V	size	D	J	DNA	CDR3
TRBV20-1	few	.	TRBJ2-7	TGCAGTGCTAGTACGAGACAGGTGAACGAGCAGTACTTC	CSASTRQVNEQYF
TRBV9	.	.	TRBJ2-1	TGTGCCAGCAGCGTAGGGCTAGCAGGATACAATGAGCAGTTCTTC	CASSVGLAGYNEQFF
TRBV24-1	.	TRBD1	TRBJ2-7	TGTGCCACCAGTGATTCGTGGGACAGCCCCCACGAGCAGTACTTC	CATSDSWDSPHEQYF
TRBV27	once	TRBD1	TRBJ1-4	TGTGCCAGCAGTTCCCCCGGGACAGGTGAAAAACTGTTTTTT	CASSSPGTGEKLFF
TRBV4-3	.	TRBD2	TRBJ2-3	TGCGCCAGCAGCCAGGCAAAGACTAGCGGGAGTTTTTCAGATACGCAGTATTTT	CASSQAKTSGSFSDTQYF
TRBV7-8	.	.	TRBJ2-4	TGTGCCAGCAGCTTAGGGCTGTCCCCCCGAGCCAAAAACATTCAGTACTTC	CASSLGLSPRAKNIQYF
TRBV6-4	.	TRBD2	TRBJ2-1	TGTGCCAGCAGTGACTCGACCAGGCGCGGGAGGGGTTCTGAGCAGTTCTTC	CASSDSTRRGRGSEQFF
TRBV5-4	few	TRBD1	TRBJ1-3	TGTGCCAGCAGCTTCGGGACAGGGGATTACACCATATATTTT	CASSFGTGDYTIYF
TRBV6-2/TRBV6-3	.	TRBD1	TRBJ1-1	TGTGCCAGCAGTCAAGGACAGGGGGCAAGAGACACTGAAGCTTTCTTT	CASSQGQGARDTEAFF
TRBV21-1	.	.	TRBJ2-1	TGTGCCAGCAGCAAAGCAGGGACAGGGTCCCTCTACAATGAGCAGTTCTTC	CASSKAGTGSLYNEQFF